The source of this T cell receptor (beta chain) is a study of siplizumab effects on memory and regulatory T cells. Germline CDR1 SGDLS, CDR2 YYNGEE. The CDR3 extends over 22 amino acids. V lost 3 bases and J lost 0; bases outside the gene matches: 14. The method was immunoSEQ multiplex PCR; TCRdb's version includes in-frame clones alone and lacks a portion of them. The repertoire has more than 75,000 clones, approximately 93% of them found once; the top ten carry 6.5%. Sequencing used CD8+ T cells sorted from blood. The V and J genes are TRBV9 and TRBJ2-6, with 14 bases aligning to TRBD2. The clonotype originates from a human donor in good health. The CDR3 nucleotides are TGTGCCAGCAGCGCGGGACTAGCGGGAGTAGTACCTAAGGGCTCTGGGGCCAACGTCCTGACTTTC. Translated: CASSAGLAGVVPKGSGANVLTF.